These 9 T cell receptor beta chains were all obtained from the same sample, sequenced in a study of blood T cell repertoires in COVID-19. TCRdb's table, derived via immunoSEQ multiplex PCR, lists solely in-frame clones and lacks some. This table has some 80,000 clones, about 85% appearing once. The sample was peripheral blood. These TCRs come from a man aged 55 to 70 with COVID-19, enrolled during active disease.

The V and J genes are TRBV7-3 and TRBJ2-5; D is perhaps TRBD1 (6 bases). The CDR3 sequence is 15 residues long. The V and J ends lost 2 bases and 2 bases respectively, with 12 bases between them. CDR1 and CDR2 (germline): SGHTA, FQGTGA. The CDR3 DNA follows: TGTGCCAGCAGCTTACAGGCAGGGGAGCAAGAGACCCAGTACTTC. It translates to CASSLQAGEQETQYF. Full variable domain (rest looked up from reference TRBV7-3 and TRBJ2-5): GAGVSQTPSNKVTEKGKYVELRCDPISGHTALYWYRQSLGQGPEFLIYFQGTGAADDSGLPNDRFFAVRPEGSVSTLKIQRTERGDSAVYLCASSLQAGEQETQYFGPGTRLLVL.

V usage is TRBV19 and J usage is TRBJ1-5, with TRBD1 matching over 7 bases. The germline V gene has CDR1 LNHDA and CDR2 SQIVND (reference sequence). V gave up 4 bases and J gave up 1 base; unmatched junction bases: 7. This CDR3 comprises 16 residues. The CDR3 loop is CASSTARDRSNQPQHF. The CDR3 nucleotides read TGTGCCAGTAGTACAGCCCGGGACAGAAGCAATCAGCCCCAGCATTTT. The full variable domain, with the rest looked up from reference TRBV19 and TRBJ1-5, is DGGITQSPKYLFRKEGQNVTLSCEQNLNHDAMYWYRQDPGQGLRLIYYSQIVNDFQKGDIAEGYSVSREKKESFPLTVTSAQKNPTAFYLCASSTARDRSNQPQHFGDGTRLSIL.

This clone is a singleton in its sample. The J gene is TRBJ2-3, the V gene TRBV3-1 (or the pseudogene TRBV3-2); D may be TRBD2 (5 bases). CDR3 length: 17 residues. Germline CDR1 reads LGHDT; CDR2 reads YNNKEL (reference sequence). Deletions cut 3 bases from V and 1 base from J, with 17 bases between. CDR3 protein: CASSQYEGVWGTDTQYF. The CDR3, as DNA: TGTGCCAGCAGCCAGTACGAGGGAGTCTGGGGCACAGATACGCAGTATTTT.

The chain has TRBV23-1 and TRBJ2-5; 7 nucleotides match TRBD2. TRBV23-1 is treated as an ORF (open reading frame) with a function not yet certain. The V and J ends lost 9 bases and 0 bases, in that order; junction bases with no gene match: 7. This CDR3 contains 14 residues. DNA for the CDR3: TGCGCCAGTCCTTGGGAGGGGCACCAAGAGACCCAGTACTTC. It translates to CASPWEGHQETQYF.

This chain connects TRBV6-5 to TRBJ1-1; the D is unclear. Germline assignment: CDR1 MNHEY and CDR2 SVGAGI. V was shortened by 6 bases and J by 2 bases, with 10 bases between the two germline ends. The CDR3 runs to 13 residues. CDR3 region: CASSLDVNTEAFF. CDR3 in DNA: TGTGCCAGCAGCTTAGATGTAAACACTGAAGCTTTCTTT.

The gene calls are TRBV28 and TRBJ1-1; D is perhaps TRBD1 (5 bases). The CDR3 is 16 amino acids. The germline V gene encodes CDR1 MDHEN and CDR2 SYDVKM. The V end was cut by 5 bases, the J end by 1 base, with 17 bases between. In DNA form, the CDR3 reads TGTGCCAGCAGTCTCCCCCTGACAGAGCCGAACACTGAAGCTTTCTTT. Its protein product is CASSLPLTEPNTEAFF.

The V gene is TRBV11-2, the J gene TRBJ2-2, with 7 positions matching TRBD2. Germline loops: CDR1 SGHAT, CDR2 FQNNGV. Losses at the gene ends were 3 bases for V and 6 bases for J; bases not matched to a gene: 4. CDR3 length: 14 amino acids. This CDR3 is CASSFSGRAGELFF. The CDR3 DNA reads as TGTGCCAGCAGCTTTAGCGGGCGAGCCGGGGAGCTGTTTTTT.

V gene TRBV4-2 combines with J gene TRBJ2-3; 11 nucleotides align to TRBD2. Germline V gives CDR1 LGHNA, CDR2 YNFKEQ. V shed 4 bases and J 5 bases; nucleotides not matched to a gene: 8. The CDR3 extends over 16 amino acids. The CDR3 reads CASSPPSGLAGDTQYF. CDR3 bases: TGTGCCAGCAGCCCACCCTCCGGACTAGCGGGAGATACGCAGTATTTT.

There are a few counts of this clone. The chain carries TRBV18 and TRBJ2-7; 11 bases map to TRBD2. V lost 5 bases and J lost 6; bases outside the gene matches: 6. The germline CDR1 and CDR2 sequences are KGHSH and LQKENI. CDR3 length: 14 residues. CDR3 protein: CASSNSGRASEQYF. In nucleotides, the CDR3 is TGTGCCAGCTCAAATAGCGGGAGGGCCTCCGAGCAGTACTTC.